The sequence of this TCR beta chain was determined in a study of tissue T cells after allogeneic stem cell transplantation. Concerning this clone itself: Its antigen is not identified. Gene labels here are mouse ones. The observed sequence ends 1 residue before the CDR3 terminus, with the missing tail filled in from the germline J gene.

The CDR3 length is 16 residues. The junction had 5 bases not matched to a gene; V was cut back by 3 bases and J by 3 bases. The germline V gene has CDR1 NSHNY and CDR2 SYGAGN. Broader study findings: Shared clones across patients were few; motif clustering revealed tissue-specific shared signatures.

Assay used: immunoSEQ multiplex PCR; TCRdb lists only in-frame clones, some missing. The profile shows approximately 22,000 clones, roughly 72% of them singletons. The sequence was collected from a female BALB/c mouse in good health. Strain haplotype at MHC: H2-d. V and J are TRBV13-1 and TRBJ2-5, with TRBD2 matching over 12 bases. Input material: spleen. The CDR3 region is CASSGGTGGWQDTQYF. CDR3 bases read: TGTGCCAGCAGTGGTGGGACTGGGGGGTGGCAAGACACCCAGTAC.